The 23 T cell receptor beta chains below were found in one sample sequenced in a study of blood T cell repertoires in COVID-19. TCRdb keeps only in-frame clones here, not all; method: immunoSEQ multiplex PCR. Among under 90,000 clones listed, around 90% were seen once. Material: peripheral blood. All receptors derive from a man in his sixties with acute or convalescent COVID-19.

The rearrangement links TRBV19 to TRBJ1-6, with 7 bases that match TRBD1. The CDR3 is 14 amino acids. The V segment lost 5 bases and the J segment 7 bases; nucleotides outside the gene matches: 5. Germline V gene data show CDR1 as LNHDA and CDR2 as SQIVND (reference sequence). The CDR3 loop is CASSVDRRNSPLHF. The CDR3 bases are TGTGCCAGTAGTGTGGACAGGAGGAATTCACCCCTCCACTTT.

The genes are TRBV27 and TRBJ1-5; D is uncertain. Trimming removed 4 bases from V and 4 bases from J, with 14 bases in between. CDR1 is MNHEY and CDR2 is SMNVEV in the germline V gene (reference sequence). The CDR3 sequence is 15 residues long. CDR3 region: CASSSFGVGNQPQHF. CDR3 DNA sequence: TGTGCCAGCAGTTCGTTCGGGGTAGGGAATCAGCCCCAGCATTTT.

This clone was seen once. The chain couples TRBV29-1 to TRBJ2-1; TRBD1 aligns across 9 bases. Germline V CDR1 and CDR2: SQVTM, ANQGSEA. The V and J ends lost 4 bases and 3 bases, in that order; junction bases with no gene match: 10. The CDR3 length is 16 residues. In DNA, the CDR3 is TGCAGCGTTGGAATGGGACAGGGAGTAATCTACAATGAGCAGTTCTTC. It is translated as CSVGMGQGVIYNEQFF.

This clone appeared a single time. The rearrangement links TRBV12-3 or TRBV12-4 to TRBJ1-5; D is possibly TRBD1 (6 bases). With 6 bases removed from V and 5 bases from J, the gap between germline ends came to 11 bases. This CDR3 region has 13 residues. This CDR3 is CASRPGTHQPQHF. In DNA, the CDR3 is TGTGCCAGCAGGCCCGGGACACATCAGCCCCAGCATTTT.

This clone was counted once. J is TRBJ2-1 and V is TRBV5-1; the match to TRBD2 covers 9 bases. The CDR3 consists of 15 residues. CDR1 SGHRS and CDR2 YFSETQ come from the germline V gene. Trimming took 4 bases from V and 7 from J; bases not matched to a gene: 9. This CDR3 is CASSPLGGGGNEQFF. The CDR3 region has the DNA TGCGCCAGCAGCCCCCTGGGCGGGGGGGGGAATGAGCAGTTCTTC.

The CDR3 DNA reads TGTGCCAGCAGCTCGCGGGTGGCTGGAAGTTTGACTGAAGCTTTCTTT. This gives the protein CASSSRVAGSLTEAFF. The V call is TRBV5-6, the J call TRBJ1-1; D is undetermined. The germline V gene encodes CDR1 SGHDT and CDR2 YYEEEE. The CDR3 runs 16 residues. The V end was cut by 3 bases, the J end by 5 bases, with 20 bases between.

This chain uses TRBV7-6 with TRBJ2-7, with D possibly matching TRBD1 (6 bases). The V end was cut by 1 base, the J end by 1 base, with 11 bases between. The CDR3 is made up of 15 amino acids. Germline CDR1 SGHVS, CDR2 FNYEAQ. The DNA of the CDR3 is TGTGCCAGCAGCTTAGGGACAGCTATTTCCTACGAGCAGTACTTC. Protein: CASSLGTAISYEQYF. The whole variable domain, filled in from reference TRBV7-6 and TRBJ2-7, reads GAGVSQSPRYKVTKRGQDVALRCDPISGHVSLYWYRQALGQGPEFLTYFNYEAQQDKSGLPNDRFSAERPEGSISTLTIQRTEQRDSAMYRCASSLGTAISYEQYFGPGTRLTVT.

The V call is TRBV10-3, the J call TRBJ1-4; 7 bases map to TRBD1. Germline trimming cut 1 base from V and 5 bases from J; bases unmatched to any gene: 4. CDR1 ENHRY and CDR2 SYGVKD come from the germline V gene. The CDR3 is made up of 15 amino acids. The CDR3 is CAISELGTENEKLFF. The CDR3 DNA reads as TGTGCCATCAGTGAGTTGGGGACAGAGAATGAAAAACTGTTTTTT.

The CDR3 DNA reads TGTGCCAGCAGCCAAATTCTAGCGGGGAGCACAGATACGCAGTATTTT. Protein: CASSQILAGSTDTQYF. The chain joins TRBV3-1 (or the pseudogene TRBV3-2) to TRBJ2-3; 9 bases match TRBD2. Germline V gene sequence: CDR1 LGHDT, CDR2 YNNKEL (reference sequence). V lost 2 bases to trimming and J lost 0 bases; unmatched junction nucleotides: 3. There are 16 residues in the CDR3.

The chain links TRBV19 to TRBJ1-2, with D unclear. The germline CDR1 and CDR2 sequences are LNHDA and SQIVND (reference sequence). CDR3 size: 10 residues. V lost 6 bases and J lost 7, with 6 bases in between. The CDR3 DNA reads as TGTGCCAGTAGACCCAGTGGCTACACCTTC. Amino acids: CASRPSGYTF. Looking up the rest from reference TRBV19 and TRBJ1-2 gives the full variable domain: DGGITQSPKYLFRKEGQNVTLSCEQNLNHDAMYWYRQDPGQGLRLIYYSQIVNDFQKGDIAEGYSVSREKKESFPLTVTSAQKNPTAFYLCASRPSGYTFGSGTRLTVV.

The genes are TRBV18 and TRBJ1-4, with TRBD1 identical over 7 bases. Germline V gene data show CDR1 as KGHSH and CDR2 as LQKENI. CDR3 size: 15 residues. V gave up 3 bases and J gave up 0 bases; unmatched junction bases: 1. The CDR3 protein is CASSPTGTTNEKLFF. CDR3 bases: TGTGCCAGCTCACCGACAGGGACAACTAATGAAAAACTGTTTTTT.

The sample holds one count of this clone. This sequence joins TRBV5-1 and TRBJ1-5; a weak D match, TRBD1 (5 bases). CDR1 and CDR2 (germline): SGHRS, YFSETQ. This CDR3 region has 15 residues. Deletions cut 4 bases from V and 2 bases from J, with 13 bases between. The CDR3 protein is CASSEQDPGNQPQHF. The CDR3 coding sequence is TGCGCCAGCAGCGAACAGGATCCAGGCAATCAGCCCCAGCATTTT.

This CDR3 is CASSLQRGGLEETQYF. CDR3 in DNA: TGTGCCAGCAGCTTACAACGGGGGGGCCTGGAGGAGACCCAGTACTTC. The chain links TRBV7-7 to TRBJ2-5; 8 nucleotides agree with TRBD2. Germline loops: CDR1 SSHAT, CDR2 FNYEAQ (reference sequence). There are 16 residues in the CDR3. Trimming took 2 bases from V and 5 from J; bases not matched to a gene: 10.

The V call is TRBV19, the J call TRBJ1-4; tentative D call: TRBD1 (6 bases). Germline lookup yields CDR1 LNHDA and CDR2 SQIVND (reference sequence). Trimming removed 6 bases at V and 1 base at J, with 15 bases between. The CDR3 contains 16 residues. The CDR3 loop is CASSAKQGRTNEKLFF. The CDR3 DNA is TGTGCCAGTAGCGCAAAACAGGGACGAACTAATGAAAAACTGTTTTTT.

The V gene is TRBV19, the J gene TRBJ1-3, with 8 bases lining up with TRBD1. CDR1 and CDR2 (germline): LNHDA, SQIVND (reference sequence). The CDR3 covers 17 residues. V dropped 7 bases and J dropped 4; count of bases not matched to a gene: 15. Here the CDR3 DNA reads TGTGCCAGTACTCCCTACAGGACAGGGAGTTACGGAAACACCATATATTTT. Protein sequence: CASTPYRTGSYGNTIYF.

The chain uses TRBV5-1 and TRBJ1-6; possibly TRBD1 for D (6 bases). This CDR3 contains 14 residues. The germline gives CDR1 SGHRS, CDR2 YFSETQ. V shed 4 bases and J shed 8 bases, with 13 bases lying between them. The CDR3 protein is CASSPGAPDSPLHF. CDR3 coding DNA: TGCGCCAGCAGCCCAGGGGCCCCTGATTCACCCCTCCACTTT.

This clone has only a few counts. The genes are TRBV7-2 and TRBJ2-1; D not resolved. Germline CDR1 and CDR2: SGHTA and FQGNSA. This CDR3 has 16 residues. The V end was cut by 0 bases, the J end by 1 base, with 10 bases between. The CDR3 nucleotides are TGTGCCAGCAGCTTAGCTGCCAGGTTTTCCTACAATGAGCAGTTCTTC. It codes for CASSLAARFSYNEQFF.

This clone has only a few counts. This chain links TRBV11-2 with TRBJ2-1; D might be TRBD2 (7 bases). Trimming stripped 5 bases from V and 8 bases from J, with 22 bases between. The CDR3 runs 16 residues. CDR1 is SGHAT, CDR2 FQNNGV, per germline. This CDR3 reads CASSALQGGGRDEQFF. The CDR3 bases are TGTGCCAGCAGCGCCCTCCAAGGGGGGGGACGGGATGAGCAGTTCTTC.

The genes are TRBV4-1 and TRBJ1-2; 7 nucleotides agree with TRBD1. The CDR3 loop spans 14 amino acids. From germline, CDR1 is MGHRA and CDR2 YSYEKL. V was pared by 0 bases and J by 13 bases, with 11 bases of the junction left unmatched. Here the CDR3 DNA reads TGCGCCAGCAGCCAAGACCCCCCGACAGGGCGGCTCACCTTC. Its protein is CASSQDPPTGRLTF.

The chain recombines TRBV14 with TRBJ1-5; 9 positions match TRBD1. Trimming removed 4 bases from V and 6 bases from J; junction bases left unmatched: 1. Germline CDR1 is SGHDN and CDR2 is FVKESK. CDR3 size: 13 residues. The CDR3 bases are TGTGCCAGCAGCCCGACAGGGGGTCAGCCCCAGCATTTT. Protein sequence: CASSPTGGQPQHF.

The V call is TRBV5-4, the J call TRBJ2-2; D gene unclear. The CDR3 is made up of 14 amino acids. Germline-derived CDR1 and CDR2 are SGHNT and YYREEE (reference sequence). Trimming removed 0 bases from V and 6 bases from J, with 9 bases in between. The CDR3: CASSLAEAPGELFF. CDR3 DNA: TGTGCCAGCAGCTTGGCAGAGGCCCCCGGGGAGCTGTTTTTT.

The V gene is TRBV12-3 or TRBV12-4, the J gene TRBJ1-2; D is perhaps TRBD1 (5 bases). Trimming took 1 base from V and 8 from J, leaving 8 bases between them. The CDR3 extends over 12 amino acids. The CDR3 loop is CASSLGWGGYTF. The CDR3 region has the DNA TGTGCCAGCAGTTTAGGTTGGGGCGGCTACACCTTC.

The V and J genes are TRBV27 and TRBJ1-2, with 8 bases that match TRBD1. Germline V gene lookup returns CDR1 MNHEY and CDR2 SMNVEV (reference sequence). This CDR3 comprises 14 residues. With 5 bases clipped from V and 8 bases from J, the junction kept 10 bases outside the gene matches. This CDR3 is CASSPDRGLGGYTF. In DNA form, the CDR3 reads TGTGCCAGCAGTCCCGACAGGGGCTTGGGGGGCTACACCTTC.